This is a list of T cell receptor beta chains from one sample in a study of cytomegalovirus exposure and HLA in healthy donors. Data came from immunoSEQ multiplex PCR; TCRdb stores just in-frame clones and leaves some out. The sample shows around 97,000 clones, 73% of them seen only once. The sequencing sample was made of PBMCs. These TCRs come from a man aged 35-49 years in good health and CMV-seronegative. CDR3s include the opening cysteine and the closing phenylalanine or tryptophan. The D gene is left open where the match is weak. Expanded clones get a size class; other rows say once, few or many, or leave the size out.

V gene,CDR3 length,J gene,clone size,D gene,CDR3 protein,CDR3 DNA
TRBV2,14,TRBJ1-1,.,.,CASSLTGWDTEAFF,TGTGCCAGCAGCCTCACAGGGTGGGACACTGAAGCTTTCTTT
TRBV20-1,10,TRBJ2-5,.,.,CSASEETQYF,TGCAGTGCTAGTGAGGAGACCCAGTACTTC
TRBV4-2,16,TRBJ2-5,.,TRBD2,CASSPTVAGGHETQYF,TGTGCCAGCAGCCCGACGGTAGCGGGGGGGCACGAGACCCAGTACTTC
TRBV19,16,TRBJ2-7,.,.,CASSIRGGRSSYEQYF,TGTGCCAGTAGTATAAGGGGCGGCAGGAGCTCCTACGAGCAGTACTTC
TRBV6-5,13,TRBJ1-2,few,.,CASSYSRTLGYTF,TGTGCCAGCAGTTACTCGAGAACCTTGGGCTACACCTTC
TRBV5-4,15,TRBJ2-1,few,TRBD2,CASQSTSGSYNEQFF,TGTGCCAGCCAGAGTACTAGCGGCTCCTACAATGAGCAGTTCTTC
TRBV6-7,17,TRBJ1-4,few,.,CASSHPAQEEANEKLFF,TGTGCCAGCAGCCACCCAGCCCAAGAAGAGGCTAATGAAAAACTGTTTTTT
TRBV27,14,TRBJ2-6,.,.,CASSLTGRANVLTF,TGTGCCAGCAGTTTAACCGGTCGGGCCAACGTCCTGACTTTC
TRBV5-1,15,TRBJ2-5,once,TRBD2,CASSSGTSGQETQYF,TGCGCCAGCAGCTCCGGGACTAGCGGCCAAGAGACCCAGTACTTC
TRBV30,16,TRBJ1-1,.,.,CAWSPSPDSYLTEAFF,TGTGCCTGGAGTCCCTCCCCCGACAGTTATCTCACTGAAGCTTTCTTT
TRBV2,17,TRBJ2-2,.,TRBD1,CASSEDRDRDDTGELFF,TGTGCCAGCAGTGAAGACCGGGACAGGGACGACACCGGGGAGCTGTTTTTT
TRBV7-8,15,TRBJ2-7,.,TRBD2,CASSQQRGSSYEQYF,TGTGCCAGCAGCCAACAGCGGGGGAGCTCCTACGAGCAGTACTTC
TRBV2,18,TRBJ2-3,.,TRBD2,CASNGGLAGGINTDTQYF,TGTGCCAGCAACGGCGGACTAGCGGGGGGGATAAACACAGATACGCAGTATTTT
TRBV4-3,16,TRBJ1-4,.,.,CASSQDLQGLGEKLFF,TGCGCCAGCAGCCAAGATCTTCAGGGCTTGGGAGAAAAACTGTTTTTT
TRBV19,12,TRBJ1-2,.,.,CASSIRSYGYTF,TGTGCCAGTAGTATAAGGAGCTATGGCTACACCTTC
TRBV10-3,17,TRBJ2-2,.,.,CAIGVQGGSANTGELFF,TGTGCCATCGGTGTACAGGGTGGCTCCGCGAACACCGGGGAGCTGTTTTTT
TRBV2,16,TRBJ1-5,.,.,CASSESESNWNQPQHF,TGTGCCAGCAGTGAGTCGGAGAGTAACTGGAATCAGCCCCAGCATTTT
TRBV28,18,TRBJ2-5,few,TRBD2,CASSPLAGGPSGKETQYF,TGTGCCAGCAGTCCCTTAGCGGGGGGGCCCTCGGGAAAAGAGACCCAGTACTTC
TRBV6-5,16,TRBJ2-6,.,.,CASSYQINSGANVLTF,TGTGCCAGCAGTTACCAAATCAACTCTGGGGCCAACGTCCTGACTTTC
TRBV4-3,13,TRBJ1-4,.,.,CASSQRRPEKLFF,TGCGCCAGCAGCCAAAGGCGGCCGGAAAAACTGTTTTTT
TRBV7-9,15,TRBJ1-1,.,TRBD1,CASSITGTANTEAFF,TGTGCCAGCAGCATAACCGGGACAGCGAACACTGAAGCTTTCTTT
TRBV5-4,17,TRBJ2-6,.,TRBD2,CASSLGGGNGGANVLTF,TGTGCCAGCAGCTTGGGCGGGGGAAACGGTGGGGCCAACGTCCTGACTTTC
TRBV30,13,TRBJ2-7,few,.,CAWSGQDSYEQYF,TGTGCCTGGAGTGGACAGGACTCCTACGAGCAGTACTTC
TRBV7-2,15,TRBJ1-2,.,TRBD1,CASSPGQAPLGGYTF,TGTGCCAGCAGCCCGGGACAGGCGCCCCTGGGTGGCTACACCTTC
TRBV7-9,17,TRBJ2-7,.,.,CASSLTLGQGGSYEQYF,TGTGCCAGCAGCTTAACTCTAGGGCAGGGAGGCTCCTACGAGCAGTACTTC
TRBV28,14,TRBJ1-5,.,TRBD1,CASSFQGAIQPQHF,TGTGCCAGCAGTTTCCAGGGGGCGATTCAGCCCCAGCATTTT
TRBV21-1,16,TRBJ1-1,.,.,CASSGHKQGKNTEAFF,TGTGCCAGCAGCGGTCACAAACAGGGTAAAAACACTGAAGCTTTCTTT
TRBV6-5,14,TRBJ2-7,few,.,CASSYRPRAYEQYF,TGTGCCAGCAGTTACCGTCCTAGAGCCTACGAGCAGTACTTC
TRBV2,14,TRBJ2-1,.,.,CASSDDWQYNEQFF,TGTGCCAGCAGTGACGATTGGCAGTACAATGAGCAGTTCTTC
TRBV5-6,17,TRBJ2-3,.,TRBD2,CASSALTSGGRTDTQYF,TGTGCCAGCAGCGCATTGACTAGCGGGGGGCGCACAGATACGCAGTATTTT
TRBV7-6,21,TRBJ2-3,.,.,CASSPKTESFFYLSSTDTQYF,TGTGCCAGCAGCCCCAAAACAGAGTCGTTCTTCTACCTTTCTAGCACAGATACGCAGTATTTT
TRBV15,13,TRBJ1-5,.,.,CATSFSPEEPQHF,TGTGCCACCAGTTTTAGCCCAGAGGAGCCCCAGCATTTT
TRBV7-8,14,TRBJ1-4,few,.,CASSPSRTNEKLFF,TGTGCCAGCAGCCCCTCCCGAACTAATGAAAAACTGTTTTTT
TRBV5-1,15,TRBJ2-1,.,.,CASRFGQGDYNEQFF,TGCGCCAGCAGGTTCGGGCAGGGCGACTACAATGAGCAGTTCTTC
TRBV4-1,18,TRBJ2-1,.,TRBD2,CASSQDPTESGGHNEQFF,TGCGCCAGCAGCCAAGATCCTACCGAAAGCGGGGGGCACAATGAGCAGTTCTTC
TRBV28,14,TRBJ2-7,.,TRBD1,CASSLSGGSREQYF,TGTGCCAGCAGTTTATCAGGGGGATCTCGGGAGCAGTACTTC
TRBV14,14,TRBJ1-2,.,.,CASSQQGSGYGYTF,TGTGCCAGCAGCCAACAGGGGAGTGGCTATGGCTACACCTTC
TRBV6-1,16,TRBJ2-3,few,.,CASSEFGRGYTDTQYF,TGTGCCAGCAGTGAATTTGGCAGGGGCTACACAGATACGCAGTATTTT
TRBV2,13,TRBJ2-7,.,TRBD1,CASSAGQGTEQYF,TGTGCCAGCAGTGCTGGACAGGGGACTGAGCAGTACTTC
TRBV6-6,15,TRBJ2-7,once,TRBD1,CASSYRAGGIGEQYF,TGTGCCAGCAGTTACAGGGCAGGGGGCATTGGGGAGCAGTACTTC
TRBV5-6,12,TRBJ2-2,once,.,CASSLEWGELFF,TGTGCCAGCAGCTTGGAGTGGGGCGAGCTGTTTTTT
TRBV6-1,13,TRBJ1-2,.,.,CASSEYLSYGYTF,TGTGCCAGCAGTGAATATCTATCCTATGGCTACACCTTC
TRBV5-1,16,TRBJ2-3,.,TRBD1,CASSYAGTESTDTQYF,TGCGCCAGCAGCTACGCCGGGACAGAGAGCACAGATACGCAGTATTTT
TRBV6-5,15,TRBJ1-1,few,TRBD1,CASSYGTGPNTEAFF,TGTGCCAGCAGTTACGGGACAGGGCCGAACACTGAAGCTTTCTTT
TRBV6-6,13,TRBJ1-2,few,.,CASKLLEDYGYTF,TGTGCCAGCAAACTACTGGAGGACTATGGCTACACCTTC
TRBV9,17,TRBJ2-2,few,.,CASSPIGLLQNTGELFF,TGTGCCAGCAGTCCAATAGGACTCCTTCAGAACACCGGGGAGCTGTTTTTT
TRBV15,13,TRBJ2-5,.,.,CATSRDRRETQYF,TGTGCCACCAGCAGAGATAGGAGAGAGACCCAGTACTTC
TRBV10-3,15,TRBJ1-1,.,.,CAISEIRQGNTEAFF,TGTGCCATCAGTGAGATAAGGCAGGGAAACACTGAAGCTTTCTTT
TRBV6-6,14,TRBJ2-5,.,TRBD2,CASGPSGGQETQYF,TGTGCCAGCGGGCCTTCGGGGGGCCAAGAGACCCAGTACTTC
TRBV6-1,12,TRBJ1-2,.,TRBD1,CASRGQAYGYTF,TGTGCCAGCAGGGGACAGGCCTATGGCTACACCTTC
TRBV5-8,15,TRBJ2-7,.,TRBD1,CASSMSLDRSYEQYF,TGTGCCAGCAGCATGAGCCTGGACAGGTCCTACGAGCAGTACTTC